The clone carrying this TCR beta chain has more than one count but fewer than ten. The time point here: persistent/refractory GD, antithyroid drugs over 5 years with positive TRAb. PBMCs were the source of the RNA used for TCR sequencing. To make TCR beta libraries, researchers used iRepertoire HTBI primers and Arm-PCR of CDR3 regions. TCRdb processed the multiplex PCR reads anew with MiXCR; each CDR3 protein has one entry. The sample yields approximately 500,000 distinct CDR3 sequences, under 25% seen once. The record originates from a study of regulatory T cells in long-lasting Graves disease. The material was peripheral blood mononuclear cells (PBMCs), obtained when the disease was refractory, from a patient treated with antithyroid drugs. The clonotype originates from a female donor with Graves disease.

Written as DNA, the CDR3 is TGTGCCAGCAGTGACGCCGGGACGAAGAGCACAGATACGCAGTATTTT. Its translation is CASSDAGTKSTDTQYF. V gene TRBV6-1 combines with J gene TRBJ2-3; the D gene could be TRBD1 or TRBD2 (5 bases each). Per germline, CDR1 MNHNS and CDR2 SASEGT. The germline V and J ends were trimmed by 3 bases and 0 bases, with 13 bases remaining between them. The CDR3 totals 16 residues.